Each of the 23 T cell receptor beta chains below was sequenced from the same sample in a study of blood T cell repertoires in COVID-19. The assay was immunoSEQ multiplex PCR, and TCRdb's table has in-frame clones only and misses some. The table records over 200,000 clones, about 90% of them present only once. Specimen: peripheral blood. Receptors originate from a woman aged 60-70 years with acute or convalescent COVID-19.

This clone was recorded once. This chain uses TRBV19 with TRBJ1-4, with 8 bases lining up with TRBD1. The CDR3 length is 18 residues. The J segment lost 1 base and the V segment lost 4 bases, leaving 11 bases of the junction unmatched. The germline V gene has CDR1 LNHDA and CDR2 SQIVND (reference sequence). The CDR3: CASSTPRQGLGTNEKLFF. The CDR3, as DNA: TGTGCCAGTAGTACCCCCCGACAGGGGTTGGGAACTAATGAAAAACTGTTTTTT.

The V call is TRBV19, the J call TRBJ1-1; D may be TRBD1 (5 bases). Looked up from germline, CDR1 is LNHDA and CDR2 is SQIVND (reference sequence). Between the trimmed V and J ends, which lost 1 base and 0 bases, there was a span of 9 bases. The CDR3 covers 15 residues. The CDR3 DNA reads TGTGCCAGTAGTATAGTTATACAGGTGAACACTGAAGCTTTCTTT. Protein: CASSIVIQVNTEAFF.

The chain couples TRBV2 to TRBJ1-5; D is unclear. CDR3 length equals 16 residues. The V end was cut by 4 bases, the J end by 0 bases, with 13 bases between. Germline CDR1 is SNHLY and CDR2 is FYNNEI. The CDR3 bases are TGTGCCAGCAGTGGAGACCTGGGAGTTAGCAATCAGCCCCAGCATTTT. It codes for CASSGDLGVSNQPQHF. The whole variable domain, remainder taken from reference TRBV2 and TRBJ1-5, is EPEVTQTPSHQVTQMGQEVILRCVPISNHLYFYWYRQILGQKVEFLVSFYNNEISEKSEIFDDQFSVERPDGSNFTLKIRSTKLEDSAMYFCASSGDLGVSNQPQHFGDGTRLSIL.

The genes are TRBV9 and TRBJ1-3, with D uncertain. CDR1 is SGDLS and CDR2 is YYNGEE in the germline V gene. Trimming cost V 0 bases and J 4 bases, with 11 bases left between them. This CDR3 has 15 amino acids. The CDR3 DNA reads TGTGCCAGCAGCGTAGTAACCGGGGTCGGAAACACCATATATTTT. Its protein is CASSVVTGVGNTIYF.

The rearrangement joins TRBV28 to TRBJ1-1, with a possible D match to TRBD1 (6 bases). The CDR3 has 16 amino acids. Germline CDR1 reads MDHEN; CDR2 reads SYDVKM. V lost 5 bases, J lost 4 bases, and 20 bases lay in between. DNA of the CDR3: TGTGCCAGCAGTGACCCCCCAGGGGCGCATAGCACTGAAGCTTTCTTT. Its translation: CASSDPPGAHSTEAFF.

The chain joins TRBV7-8 to TRBJ2-1, with 7 positions matching TRBD2. Trimming at V came to 1 base and at J to 3 bases, leaving 9 bases not matched to a gene. Germline V gene lookup returns CDR1 SGHVS and CDR2 FQNEAQ. The CDR3 runs 17 residues. CDR3 coding DNA: TGTGCCAGCAGCTTAGGGAGGGAGCGGGGTCTCTACAATGAGCAGTTCTTC. This translates into CASSLGRERGLYNEQFF.

The V gene is TRBV14, the J gene TRBJ1-4, with 8 bases fitting TRBD1. The V and J ends lost 2 bases and 3 bases, in that order; junction bases with no gene match: 14. The CDR3 is made up of 19 amino acids. Germline V gene sequence: CDR1 SGHDN, CDR2 FVKESK. The CDR3 region is CASSQTGKDSGGSNEKLFF. DNA for the CDR3: TGTGCCAGCAGCCAAACCGGCAAAGACTCAGGGGGCTCTAATGAAAAACTGTTTTTT.

The chain links TRBV11-3 to TRBJ2-3; D ambiguous. CDR1 is SGHNT, CDR2 YENEEA, per germline. V lost 5 bases to trimming and J lost 2 bases, with 11 bases between them. CDR3 length equals 14 residues. CDR3 coding DNA: TGTGCCAGCAGCCTTTCCACAGTCACAGATACGCAGTATTTT. Translating gives CASSLSTVTDTQYF.

This clone was seen just once. The chain recombines TRBV18 with TRBJ2-3; D not resolved. The CDR3 spans 14 residues. Germline CDR1 KGHSH, CDR2 LQKENI. Trimming stripped 3 bases from V and 3 bases from J, with 10 bases between. CDR3 sequence: CASSPTALTDTQYF. Written as DNA, the CDR3 is TGTGCCAGCTCACCCACTGCCCTAACAGATACGCAGTATTTT.

The chain joins TRBV19 to TRBJ1-1, with a weak D call TRBD1 (5 bases). CDR3 length: 12 amino acids. Trimming took 7 bases from V and 6 from J, leaving 12 bases between them. CDR1 is LNHDA and CDR2 is SQIVND in the germline V gene (reference sequence). The DNA of the CDR3 is TGTGCCAGTACAGGGACTTTCGCTGAAGCTTTCTTT. Translated: CASTGTFAEAFF.

This chain connects TRBV19 to TRBJ1-2; D is perhaps TRBD1 (6 bases). Trimming took off 5 bases at V and 5 bases at J, with 15 bases between the two ends. Germline V gene data show CDR1 as LNHDA and CDR2 as SQIVND (reference sequence). The CDR3 is 14 residues long. This chain's CDR3 is CASSSNRVEYGYTF. CDR3 in DNA: TGTGCCAGTAGTTCTAACAGGGTAGAGTATGGCTACACCTTC.

The V and J genes are TRBV3-1 (or the pseudogene TRBV3-2) and TRBJ2-7; the match to TRBD1 covers 7 bases. Per germline, CDR1 LGHDT and CDR2 YNNKEL (reference sequence). This CDR3 is 13 amino acids long. The trim removed 6 bases at V and 2 bases at J, leaving 4 bases unmatched. CDR3 DNA sequence: TGTGCCAGCAGACTCGGGACAGCCTACGAGCAGTACTTC. The encoded protein is CASRLGTAYEQYF.

This sequence joins TRBV28 and TRBJ1-2, with 7 positions matching TRBD1. The CDR3 spans 16 residues. With 1 base clipped from V and 3 bases from J, the junction kept 8 bases outside the gene matches. Germline V gene sequence: CDR1 MDHEN, CDR2 SYDVKM. The CDR3 DNA follows: TGTGCCAGCAGTTTATCCGGGCAGGGGGTGGACTATGGCTACACCTTC. It encodes CASSLSGQGVDYGYTF.

This chain uses TRBV7-6 with TRBJ2-1, with 8 bases lining up with TRBD2. The germline gives CDR1 SGHVS, CDR2 FNYEAQ. V lost 0 bases to trimming and J lost 7 bases; unmatched junction nucleotides: 8. This CDR3 has 16 amino acids. CDR3 in amino acids: CASSLAVGGGINEQFF. DNA of the CDR3: TGTGCCAGCAGCTTAGCGGTAGGCGGGGGGATAAATGAGCAGTTCTTC.

V and J are TRBV5-4 and TRBJ2-3, with D tentatively TRBD2 (5 bases). This CDR3 region has 16 residues. Germline V CDR1 and CDR2: SGHNT, YYREEE (reference sequence). V dropped 0 bases and J dropped 0 bases, with 11 bases sitting between them. In DNA, the CDR3 is TGTGCCAGCAGCTTGGTAGCGAACCCGAGCACAGATACGCAGTATTTT. Protein sequence: CASSLVANPSTDTQYF.

The chain combines TRBV7-2 with TRBJ1-6; D possibly corresponds to TRBD1 (6 bases). Trimming took 5 bases from V and 10 from J, leaving 21 bases between them. Per germline, CDR1 SGHTA and CDR2 FQGNSA. The CDR3 length is 16 residues. DNA of the CDR3: TGTGCCAGCAGCGCCAGCGGGGGGCCCCCCCCGTCACCCCTCCACTTT. Translated: CASSASGGPPPSPLHF.

The genes are TRBV5-8 and TRBJ1-5; TRBD1 might be the D (6 bases). This CDR3 comprises 13 residues. Trimming took off 4 bases at V and 4 bases at J, with 9 bases between the two ends. CDR1 is SGHTS and CDR2 is YDEGEE in the germline V gene. The CDR3 DNA reads as TGTGCCAGCAGCAGAGACAGGAATCAGCCCCAGCATTTT. Protein: CASSRDRNQPQHF.

J is TRBJ1-4 and V is TRBV29-1; possible D gene TRBD1, 5 bases. The CDR3 is 13 residues long. In germline, CDR1 is SQVTM, CDR2 ANQGSEA. Trimming pared 6 bases from V and 5 bases from J, leaving 13 bases between. CDR3 nucleotide sequence: TGCAGCGTCCTCGGAGCAGGGAATGAAAAACTGTTTTTT. Its translation: CSVLGAGNEKLFF.

This clone was seen more than once but under ten times. The chain carries TRBV2 and TRBJ1-1; the D is unclear. The CDR3 sequence is 13 residues long. The germline V and J ends were trimmed by 10 bases and 2 bases, with 14 bases remaining between them. The germline V gene encodes CDR1 SNHLY and CDR2 FYNNEI. Written as DNA, the CDR3 is TGTGCCACACACCGGGAAGGAAACACTGAAGCTTTCTTT. This sequence encodes CATHREGNTEAFF.

V gene TRBV28 combines with J gene TRBJ2-6, with D tentatively TRBD2 (5 bases). This CDR3 spans 15 amino acids. Trimming stripped 3 bases from V and 0 bases from J, with 6 bases between. Germline V lookup: CDR1 MDHEN, CDR2 SYDVKM. CDR3 sequence (DNA): TGTGCCAGCAGTTTGGGGAGCTCTGGGGCCAACGTCCTGACTTTC. Translated, it gives CASSLGSSGANVLTF.

This chain connects TRBV4-3 to TRBJ1-1; 7 positions match TRBD1. The ends lost 5 bases at V and 1 base at J; junction bases unmatched: 4. Germline V gene data show CDR1 as LGHNA and CDR2 as YSLEER. The CDR3 loop spans 14 amino acids. The CDR3 DNA is TGCGCCAGCAGCAGGGGACAGCGGAACACTGAAGCTTTCTTT. Protein product: CASSRGQRNTEAFF.

CDR3 residues: CASSSGEGSGNTIYF. CDR3 coding DNA: TGCGCCAGCAGCTCCGGGGAAGGGTCGGGAAACACCATATATTTT. The chain uses TRBV5-1 and TRBJ1-3; D ambiguous. This CDR3 comprises 15 residues. Deletions cut 3 bases from V and 4 bases from J, with 14 bases between. CDR1 and CDR2 from the germline V gene are SGHRS and YFSETQ. The whole variable domain, remainder taken from reference TRBV5-1 and TRBJ1-3, is KAGVTQTPRYLIKTRGQQVTLSCSPISGHRSVSWYQQTPGQGLQFLFEYFSETQRNKGNFPGRFSGRQFSNSRSEMNVSTLELGDSALYLCASSSGEGSGNTIYFGEGSWLTVV.

At least ten counts were recorded for this clone. J is TRBJ2-2 and V is TRBV5-1; D may be TRBD1 (6 bases). Between the trimmed V and J ends, which lost 3 bases and 6 bases, there was a span of 12 bases. This CDR3 is 14 amino acids long. Germline CDR1 reads SGHRS; CDR2 reads YFSETQ. DNA of the CDR3: TGCGCCAGCAGCTATCAACAGGGCCCCGGGGAGCTGTTTTTT. Amino acids: CASSYQQGPGELFF.